Here is one TCR beta chain with its context. V gave up 8 bases and J gave up 5 bases; unmatched junction bases: 4. The germline gives CDR1 MNHEY, CDR2 SMNVEV (reference sequence). The CDR3 contains 13 residues. This record comes from a study of shared clonotypes between healthy human individuals. In the original analysis: Junction-only immunoSEQ data arrived without quality scores, meaning filtering differed. Libraries were prepared by immunoSEQ multiplex PCR; TCRdb keeps only in-frame clonotypes and omits some of them. V, J and clone size reflect that table, while D and trimming were determined from the DNA. The sample consists of roughly 570,000 clones, roughly 98% of them appearing once. CD45RO-negative, CCR7-positively selected cells formed the naive CD8 fraction, excluding terminally differentiated effector memory CD45RA+ cells.

The sequence came from a man between 25 and 39 years old in good health. Sample: naive CD8+ T cells sorted from blood. The V and J genes are TRBV27 and TRBJ2-3, with 10 bases fitting TRBD1. Here the CDR3 reads CASADRGRDTQYF. The CDR3 DNA reads as TGTGCCAGCGCTGACAGGGGGCGAGATACGCAGTATTTT.